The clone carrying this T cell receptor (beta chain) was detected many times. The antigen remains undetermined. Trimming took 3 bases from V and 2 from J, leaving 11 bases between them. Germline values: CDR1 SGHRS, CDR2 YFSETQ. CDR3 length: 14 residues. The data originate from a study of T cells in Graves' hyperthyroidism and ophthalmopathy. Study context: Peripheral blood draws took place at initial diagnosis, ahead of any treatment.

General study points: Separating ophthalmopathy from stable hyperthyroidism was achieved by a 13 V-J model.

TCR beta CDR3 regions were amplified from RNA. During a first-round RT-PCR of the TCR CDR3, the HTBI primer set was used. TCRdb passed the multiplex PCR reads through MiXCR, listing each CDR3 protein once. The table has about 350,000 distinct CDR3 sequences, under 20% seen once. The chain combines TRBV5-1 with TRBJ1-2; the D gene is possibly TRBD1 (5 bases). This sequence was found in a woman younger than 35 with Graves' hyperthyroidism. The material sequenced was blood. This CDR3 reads CASSWDGTNYGYTF. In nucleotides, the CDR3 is TGCGCCAGCAGCTGGGACGGAACAAACTATGGCTACACCTTC.